A selection of T cell receptor beta chains follows, all from one sample in a study of PD-1 blockade in classical Hodgkin lymphoma. Here immunoSEQ multiplex PCR was the method, and the copy in TCRdb shows in-frame clones only, minus some. The sample holds 4,500 to 5,500 clones, around four fifths seen once. Source: CD8+ T cells from blood, taken at baseline. The receptors stem from a human donor with classical Hodgkin lymphoma. The CDR3 runs from the conserved cysteine through the conserved F or W. The order of the fields is V gene, clone size, J gene, D gene, CDR3 protein, CDR3 DNA. The D gene is left open where the match is weak. Expanded clones are given a class, and other clones once, few, many or no size at all.

>TRBV7-2|-|TRBJ2-1|TRBD2
CASSRTSGSYEQFF
TGTGCCAGCAGCCGCACTAGCGGGAGTTATGAGCAGTTCTTC
>TRBV19|-|TRBJ2-2|TRBD2
CASSIMRGGLPGELFF
TGTGCCAGTAGTATAATGCGGGGGGGCCTTCCCGGGGAGCTGTTTTTT
>TRBV14|-|TRBJ2-3|-
CASSQGARSITQYF
TGTGCCAGCAGCCAAGGTGCCAGATCCATTACGCAGTATTTT
>TRBV7-9|-|TRBJ1-2|-
CASSLRQPGAPINYGYTF
TGTGCCAGCAGCTTAAGGCAACCCGGGGCCCCTATAAACTATGGCTACACCTTC
>TRBV30|-|TRBJ1-2|TRBD1
CAWDRDRENYGYTF
TGTGCCTGGGACCGGGACAGGGAAAACTATGGCTACACCTTC
>TRBV10-3|-|TRBJ2-5|TRBD2
CAISRAGGLGETQYF
TGTGCCATCAGTCGAGCGGGGGGGCTTGGGGAGACCCAGTACTTC
>TRBV9|medium-sized|TRBJ2-2|TRBD1
CASSVFSGQGTGELFF
TGTGCCAGCAGCGTCTTTTCGGGACAGGGTACCGGGGAGCTGTTTTTT
>TRBV7-6|few|TRBJ1-6|-
CASSYNSPLHF
TGTGCCAGCAGCTACAATTCACCCCTCCACTTT
>TRBV7-9|-|TRBJ2-7|-
CASSSSQRYEQYF
TGTGCCAGCAGCTCCTCCCAAAGGTACGAGCAGTACTTC
>TRBV9|-|TRBJ1-2|TRBD1
CASSPRQGLHYGYTF
TGTGCCAGCAGCCCCCGACAGGGATTACACTATGGCTACACCTTC
>TRBV10-3|-|TRBJ2-7|-
CAISESDLYEQYF
TGTGCCATCAGTGAGTCCGACCTCTACGAGCAGTACTTC
>TRBV11-2|few|TRBJ1-1|-
CASRGVNTEAFF
TGTGCCAGCCGGGGGGTGAACACTGAAGCTTTCTTT
>TRBV19|-|TRBJ1-2|-
CASSIIFAAANGYTF
TGTGCCAGTAGTATCATCTTTGCGGCAGCTAATGGCTACACCTTC
>TRBV7-8|-|TRBJ1-2|-
CASSLAGGRTNYGYTF
TGTGCCAGCAGCTTAGCGGGGGGAAGAACGAACTATGGCTACACCTTC
>TRBV6-5|-|TRBJ1-5|-
CASSPRSNQPQHF
TGTGCCAGCAGCCCTCGTAGCAATCAGCCCCAGCATTTT
>TRBV27|once|TRBJ2-2|-
CASSFRRGLEDANTGELFF
TGTGCCAGCAGTTTCCGAAGGGGCCTAGAGGACGCGAACACCGGGGAGCTGTTTTTT
>TRBV5-1|-|TRBJ2-5|TRBD2
CASSFQGGGQETQYF
TGCGCCAGCAGCTTCCAGGGCGGGGGACAAGAGACCCAGTACTTC
>TRBV2|large|TRBJ1-5|-
CASSEVGRGNSNQPQHF
TGTGCCAGCAGTGAAGTGGGCAGGGGTAATAGCAATCAGCCCCAGCATTTT
>TRBV28|-|TRBJ2-5|TRBD2
CASTELAGPFWTQYF
TGTGCCAGCACCGAGCTAGCGGGCCCGTTTTGGACCCAGTACTTC
>TRBV4-3|-|TRBJ2-1|TRBD2
CASSSRPAGDKNEQFF
TGCGCCAGCAGCTCCCGTCCAGCGGGAGATAAAAATGAGCAGTTCTTC
>TRBV27|-|TRBJ2-2|TRBD1
CASRGFRDRAQNTGELFF
TGTGCCAGCAGGGGATTTCGGGACAGGGCCCAGAACACCGGGGAGCTGTTTTTT
>TRBV9|-|TRBJ1-5|-
CASSVADSWGAATQHF
TGTGCCAGCAGCGTAGCGGACAGTTGGGGGGCAGCCACCCAGCATTTT
>TRBV19|-|TRBJ1-1|-
CASSQGQNMNTEAFF
TGTGCCAGTAGCCAGGGGCAGAACATGAACACTGAAGCTTTCTTT
>TRBV15|-|TRBJ2-2|TRBD1
CATSMDRFDTGELFF
TGTGCCACCAGCATGGACAGGTTCGACACCGGGGAGCTGTTTTTT
>TRBV11-2|-|TRBJ2-2|-
CASNKSGLSPGELFF
TGTGCCAGCAACAAGTCAGGGTTGAGCCCCGGGGAGCTGTTTTTT
>TRBV19|-|TRBJ2-1|TRBD2
CASSTGLAGVNPIYNEQFF
TGTGCCAGTAGTACGGGACTAGCGGGGGTGAACCCAATCTACAATGAGCAGTTCTTC
>TRBV7-9|-|TRBJ2-3|-
CASSLRERLTDTQYF
TGTGCCAGCAGCCTGCGGGAACGGCTCACAGATACGCAGTATTTT
>TRBV4-3|-|TRBJ2-3|TRBD2
CASSQDLPSGSIADTQYF
TGCGCCAGCAGCCAAGATCTTCCTAGCGGGAGCATCGCAGATACGCAGTATTTT
>TRBV6-5|-|TRBJ2-1|-
CASSRTNNEQFF
TGTGCCAGCAGCCGAACTAACAATGAGCAGTTCTTC
>TRBV5-6|-|TRBJ2-1|TRBD2
CASSFGTSYNEQFF
TGTGCCAGCAGCTTTGGGACTAGCTACAATGAGCAGTTCTTC
>TRBV30|-|TRBJ2-7|-
CAWSGGFGGEQYF
TGTGCCTGGAGTGGGGGTTTCGGTGGTGAGCAGTACTTC
>TRBV5-4|-|TRBJ1-1|TRBD1
CASSATQGASEAFF
TGTGCCAGCAGCGCAACTCAGGGGGCCTCTGAAGCTTTCTTT
>TRBV4-2|-|TRBJ2-7|TRBD2
CASSQGAGGVSEQYF
TGTGCCAGCAGCCAAGGGGCGGGGGGGGTGAGCGAGCAGTACTTC
>TRBV27|-|TRBJ2-7|-
CASSFVASHEQYF
TGTGCCAGCAGTTTCGTGGCTAGCCACGAGCAGTACTTC
>TRBV7-9|-|TRBJ2-7|TRBD1
CASSSPRQGGYEQYF
TGTGCCAGCAGCTCCCCCCGACAGGGGGGTTACGAGCAGTACTTC
>TRBV9|-|TRBJ2-3|TRBD1
CASSVEQGARDTQYF
TGTGCCAGCAGCGTAGAACAGGGGGCTAGAGATACGCAGTATTTT
>TRBV7-2|-|TRBJ2-1|TRBD2
CASSFGRVPYNEQFF
TGTGCCAGCAGCTTCGGGAGGGTCCCCTACAATGAGCAGTTCTTC
>TRBV9|-|TRBJ2-7|-
CASSVVAGPYEQYF
TGTGCCAGCAGCGTAGTAGCAGGGCCCTACGAGCAGTACTTC
>TRBV9|-|TRBJ2-7|-
CASSPRQASYEQYF
TGTGCCAGCAGCCCAAGACAGGCCTCCTACGAGCAGTACTTC
>TRBV19|medium-sized|TRBJ1-2|-
CASSTDGRPYYGYTF
TGTGCCAGTAGTACGGACGGCCGACCCTACTATGGCTACACCTTC
>TRBV6-1|few|TRBJ2-1|TRBD2
CASSERTSGLNEQFF
TGTGCCAGCAGTGAACGGACTAGCGGTCTTAATGAGCAGTTCTTC
>TRBV28|-|TRBJ2-1|TRBD2
CASSYRTSGLAEQFF
TGTGCCAGCAGTTATAGGACTAGCGGGTTGGCTGAGCAGTTCTTC
>TRBV27|-|TRBJ2-2|TRBD1
CASRGQGYTGELFF
TGTGCCAGCAGGGGACAGGGGTACACCGGGGAGCTGTTTTTT
>TRBV7-2|-|TRBJ1-2|-
CASSPESNYGYTF
TGTGCCAGCAGCCCTGAGAGTAACTATGGCTACACCTTC
>TRBV30|-|TRBJ1-1|-
CAWSVLKGTEAFF
TGTGCCTGGAGTGTACTTAAGGGCACTGAAGCTTTCTTT
>TRBV13|-|TRBJ2-3|-
CASSLGRRPPSSTDTQYF
TGTGCCAGCAGCTTAGGCCGGAGGCCCCCCTCTAGCACAGATACGCAGTATTTT
>TRBV29-1|-|TRBJ1-4|-
CSVLHRVNTATNEKLFF
TGCAGCGTCCTACACCGGGTAAACACTGCAACTAATGAAAAACTGTTTTTT
>TRBV18|-|TRBJ2-1|TRBD2
CASSPLRLAEGGYNEQFF
TGTGCCAGCTCACCCCTCAGACTAGCGGAGGGGGGCTACAATGAGCAGTTCTTC
>TRBV27|few|TRBJ1-1|-
CASSLDTGTEAFF
TGTGCCAGCAGTTTAGACACAGGGACTGAAGCTTTCTTT
>TRBV12-5|-|TRBJ2-7|-
CASGLGRNPYEQYF
TGTGCTAGTGGTTTGGGGAGGAACCCCTACGAGCAGTACTTC
>TRBV5-1|-|TRBJ1-2|TRBD1
CASSLAYGTGEANYGYTF
TGCGCCAGCAGCTTGGCATACGGGACAGGGGAGGCTAACTATGGCTACACCTTC
>TRBV7-9|-|TRBJ2-3|TRBD2
CASSPLAGGAWDTQYF
TGTGCCAGCAGCCCTCTAGCGGGAGGGGCGTGGGATACGCAGTATTTT
>TRBV6-5|-|TRBJ2-3|-
CASSWGFGTQYF
TGTGCCAGCAGTTGGGGTTTTGGTACGCAGTATTTT
>TRBV30|-|TRBJ2-1|TRBD1
CAWDTGTGGYNEQFF
TGTGCCTGGGATACCGGGACAGGGGGCTACAATGAGCAGTTCTTC
>TRBV21-1|-|TRBJ2-7|-
CASTAARAPFSYEQYF
TGTGCCAGCACCGCAGCCAGGGCCCCTTTCTCCTACGAGCAGTACTTC
>TRBV5-1|few|TRBJ1-2|TRBD1
CASSLGGQGAYGYTF
TGCGCCAGCAGCTTGGGCGGTCAGGGGGCCTATGGCTACACCTTC
>TRBV7-6|-|TRBJ1-4|-
CASSLVVQGRGEKLFF
TGTGCCAGCAGCTTAGTGGTCCAGGGTCGAGGTGAAAAACTGTTTTTT
>TRBV30|-|TRBJ2-1|-
CAWSVSGTEQFF
TGTGCCTGGAGTGTATCCGGGACGGAGCAGTTCTTC
>TRBV29-1|-|TRBJ2-7|-
CSVSRGPAYEQYF
TGCAGCGTTTCCAGGGGACCTGCCTACGAGCAGTACTTC